A selection of T cell receptor beta chains follows, all from one sample in a study of beta chain features in type 1 diabetes. Sequencing used immunoSEQ multiplex PCR; TCRdb keeps in-frame clones, though not all of them. The table includes approximately 330,000 clones, approximately 10% detected once. The specimen sequenced was naive CD4+ T cells from blood. The receptors originated from a woman younger than 45 in good health. CDR3s include the opening cysteine and the closing phenylalanine or tryptophan. The D gene is left open where the match is weak. The size of a clone is reported for some rows only, either as once, few or many, or as a class for expanded clones.

abundance	v_gene	j_gene	d_gene	CDR3aa	CDR3nt
few	TRBV28	TRBJ2-7	TRBD2	CASRVPSGSYYEQYF	TGTGCCAGCAGAGTCCCCAGCGGGAGTTACTACGAGCAGTACTTC
few	TRBV15	TRBJ2-3	.	CATSIERDSTDTQYF	TGTGCCACCAGCATAGAGCGTGATAGCACAGATACGCAGTATTTT
.	TRBV5-4	TRBJ2-1	TRBD2	CASLLAGASNEQFF	TGTGCCAGCCTACTCGCGGGAGCGTCCAATGAGCAGTTCTTC
.	TRBV28	TRBJ1-5	.	CASGPSPQHF	TGTGCCAGCGGCCCATCGCCCCAGCATTTT
.	TRBV4-3	TRBJ2-1	TRBD2	CASSQDLSHGRAGVF	TGCGCCAGCAGCCAAGATCTCTCACACGGGAGGGCCGGGGTCTTC
.	TRBV2	TRBJ2-7	.	CASSEVGSSPF	TGTGCCAGCAGTGAAGTGGGGAGCAGTCCCTTC
few	TRBV11-2	TRBJ2-3	TRBD2	CASSLRLAVVTDTQYF	TGTGCCAGCAGCTTAAGACTAGCGGTCGTCACAGATACGCAGTATTTT
few	TRBV7-6	TRBJ2-7	.	CASSRDTTYEQYF	TGTGCCAGCAGCCGGGACACCACCTACGAGCAGTACTTC
.	TRBV9	TRBJ2-1	.	CASSVVDSQNEQFF	TGTGCCAGCAGCGTAGTGGACAGCCAAAATGAGCAGTTCTTC
.	TRBV30	TRBJ2-1	TRBD2	CACKPGLSLGGSSYNEQFF	TGTGCCTGCAAACCGGGCCTCAGTCTAGGCGGGAGCTCCTACAATGAGCAGTTCTTC
.	TRBV25-1	TRBJ2-7	TRBD1	CASSDRGTPYEQYF	TGTGCCAGCAGTGACAGGGGGACCCCCTACGAGCAGTACTTC
.	TRBV29-1	TRBJ1-3	TRBD1	CSVARDRRDGNTIYF	TGCAGCGTCGCCCGGGACAGGCGAGATGGAAACACCATATATTTT
.	TRBV28	TRBJ1-5	.	CASSLVQTGNQPQHF	TGTGCCAGCAGTTTAGTTCAAACAGGGAATCAGCCCCAGCATTTT
.	TRBV10-3	TRBJ2-3	.	CAISGRSGLDTQYF	TGTGCCATCAGTGGACGGAGCGGCCTCGATACGCAGTATTTT
few	TRBV18	TRBJ2-1	.	CASSPSEGASYNEQFF	TGTGCCAGCTCACCATCGGAGGGGGCTAGCTACAATGAGCAGTTCTTC
.	TRBV12-5	TRBJ2-3	TRBD2	CASGLGLAGAGDTQYF	TGTGCTAGTGGTTTGGGGCTAGCGGGAGCGGGAGATACGCAGTATTTT
.	TRBV10-3	TRBJ2-1	TRBD2	CAISGPGGSYNEQFF	TGTGCCATCAGTGGGCCGGGAGGCTCCTACAATGAGCAGTTCTTC
.	TRBV6-6	TRBJ1-1	.	CASLGGRSEAFF	TGTGCCAGCCTAGGGGGAAGATCTGAAGCTTTCTTT
.	TRBV12-2	TRBJ2-7	.	CASRLGGLAQSSYEQYF	TGTGCAAGTCGCTTAGGGGGACTAGCGCAAAGCTCCTACGAGCAGTACTTC
.	TRBV7-2	TRBJ2-1	.	CASSLISVEQFF	TGTGCCAGCAGCTTAATTTCGGTTGAGCAGTTCTTC
few	TRBV7-9	TRBJ2-5	.	CASSRGQQKETQYF	TGTGCCAGCAGCCGAGGACAGCAAAAGGAGACCCAGTACTTC
.	TRBV29-1	TRBJ2-1	TRBD1	CSAWDRGRAFNEQFF	TGCAGCGCTTGGGACAGGGGGCGCGCATTCAATGAGCAGTTCTTC
few	TRBV27	TRBJ1-2	.	CASSPLGARYGYTF	TGTGCCAGCAGCCCTTTGGGGGCCCGATATGGCTACACCTTC
few	TRBV20-1	TRBJ2-1	.	CSGVPNEQFF	TGCAGCGGGGTACCCAATGAGCAGTTCTTC